This entry describes one TCR beta chain. The sample belongs to a study of blood T cell repertoires in COVID-19. About the study: Sites across the United States, Italy and Spain contributed samples from acute and convalescent COVID-19.

In the authors' workflow: Amplification with reference gene primers provided the estimates of nucleated cell counts. Method: immunoSEQ multiplex PCR; TCRdb's copy keeps in-frame clones and lacks some. V and J calls and clone size are as listed in that table; D and trimming were resolved from the DNA. The sample records some 270,000 clones, 90% being singletons. Germline CDR1 is SGHDT and CDR2 is YYEEEE. V dropped 4 bases and J dropped 3 bases, with 13 bases sitting between them. The CDR3 is 14 residues long. This TCR was sampled from a woman aged 60-75 years with COVID-19, enrolled during active disease. Sequencing was performed on peripheral blood. V usage is TRBV5-6 and J usage is TRBJ1-1; D might be TRBD1 (6 bases). The CDR3 sequence: CASSPRTDYTEAFF. CDR3 DNA: TGTGCCAGCAGCCCCAGGACAGACTACACTGAAGCTTTCTTT.